The rows below give T cell receptor beta chains drawn from one sample of a study of CD8 T cells in ankylosing spondylitis. In TCRdb, the 5' RACE reads were re-called with MiXCR into one record per CDR3 protein. The sample has around 230,000 distinct CDR3 sequences, over 7% seen once; the top ten hold around 4.8%. Sequenced material: blood, either unsorted or a sorted T cell fraction (not recorded which). The receptors come from a female donor with ankylosing spondylitis or in good health (not recorded which). The CDR3 runs from the conserved cysteine through the conserved F or W. D genes are given only for firm matches. Size values are once, few and many counts, or a class for expanded clones, and some rows have none.

TRBJ2-7 TRBV20-1 many NA CSARQDGGRPYEQYF TGCAGTGCTAGGCAGGACGGGGGCCGCCCCTACGAGCAGTACTTC
TRBJ1-1 TRBV30 few NA CAWMGGGSRTEAFF TGTGCCTGGATGGGAGGGGGAAGTCGTACTGAAGCTTTCTTT
TRBJ2-7 TRBV20-1 NA TRBD2 CSAGGGEQYF TGCAGTGCAGGCGGGGGAGAGCAGTACTTC
TRBJ2-7 TRBV9 NA NA CASSVVGDWGNEQYF TGTGCCAGCAGCGTAGTAGGCGACTGGGGGAACGAGCAGTACTTC
TRBJ2-1 TRBV29-1 many NA CSVVEGGGNEQFF TGCAGCGTTGTTGAGGGAGGAGGGAATGAGCAGTTCTTC
TRBJ2-1 TRBV21-1 few NA CASSKTFPPKDNEQFF TGTGCCAGCAGCAAAACCTTCCCGCCCAAGGACAATGAGCAGTTCTTC
TRBJ1-1 TRBV6-5 many NA CASSSSGDMAFF TGTGCCAGCAGCAGTTCAGGGGATATGGCTTTCTTT
TRBJ2-7 TRBV7-9 few NA CASSPNRDIAYEQYF TGTGCCAGCAGCCCTAACCGGGACATTGCCTACGAGCAGTACTTC
TRBJ2-5 TRBV7-6 NA TRBD2 CASSSPELAGAETQYF TGTGCCAGCAGCTCCCCCGAACTAGCGGGAGCAGAGACCCAGTACTTC
TRBJ2-2 TRBV9 many TRBD2 CASSVPLAGSAGELFF TGTGCCAGCAGCGTTCCGCTAGCGGGAAGTGCCGGGGAGCTGTTTTTT
TRBJ2-3 TRBV5-1 many NA CASSLVVPGDTQYF TGCGCCAGCAGCTTGGTGGTGCCGGGGGATACGCAGTATTTT
TRBJ1-1 TRBV3-1 many TRBD1 CASSPWTGGRNTEAFF TGTGCCAGCAGCCCCTGGACAGGGGGCAGGAACACTGAAGCTTTCTTT
TRBJ2-1 TRBV30 many NA CAWSVQGYNEQFF TGTGCCTGGAGTGTACAGGGCTACAATGAGCAGTTCTTC
TRBJ2-1 TRBV4-3 many TRBD2 CASSSGTSGIEQFF TGCGCCAGCAGCTCCGGGACTAGCGGGATTGAGCAGTTCTTC
TRBJ2-1 TRBV4-1 many TRBD2 CASSHTSGEQFF TGCGCCAGCAGCCATACTAGCGGTGAGCAGTTCTTC
TRBJ2-5 TRBV29-1 few TRBD1 CSVATGGSETQYF TGCAGCGTCGCTACAGGGGGCAGTGAGACCCAGTACTTC
TRBJ2-3 TRBV11-2 few NA CASSPRNTQYF TGTGCCAGCAGCCCGCGCAATACGCAGTATTTT
TRBJ2-7 TRBV20-1 many TRBD2 CSALRPSGGVRVQYF TGCAGTGCTCTCCGTCCTAGCGGAGGGGTGCGAGTGCAGTACTTC
TRBJ2-7 TRBV10-3 many NA CAISEAYEQYF TGTGCCATCAGTGAAGCCTACGAGCAGTACTTC
TRBJ2-7 TRBV5-4 NA NA CASSWGGTTYEQYF TGTGCCAGCAGCTGGGGCGGGACCACCTACGAGCAGTACTTC
TRBJ1-1 TRBV12-3/TRBV12-4 NA TRBD1 CASTLRGQGPENTEAFF TGTGCCAGCACCCTGAGGGGACAGGGGCCGGAGAACACTGAAGCTTTCTTT
TRBJ1-4 TRBV6-5 many NA CASSYSEAGAGGGKLFF TGTGCCAGCAGTTACTCCGAGGCAGGGGCGGGAGGTGGAAAACTGTTTTTT
TRBJ1-1 TRBV7-9 NA NA CASSLEEEAFF TGTGCCAGCAGCCTCGAGGAGGAAGCTTTCTTT
TRBJ2-1 TRBV11-2 few TRBD2 CASSATSGISLRIDNEQFF TGTGCCAGCAGCGCCACTAGCGGGATTAGTCTTCGGATCGACAATGAGCAGTTCTTC
TRBJ2-4 TRBV3-1 many NA CASSQDSLVAKNIQYF TGTGCCAGCAGCCAAGACTCCCTCGTGGCCAAAAACATTCAGTACTTC
TRBJ1-5 TRBV12-3/TRBV12-4 many NA CASSLAENQPQHF TGTGCCAGCAGTTTGGCGGAGAATCAGCCCCAGCATTTT
TRBJ1-5 TRBV20-1 many NA CSATRRPEEPQHF TGCAGTGCTACACGACGACCCGAAGAGCCCCAGCATTTT